This TCR beta chain was identified during a study of shared clonotypes between healthy human individuals. Only in-frame clones appear in the TCRdb table, and some are missing; sequencing was by immunoSEQ multiplex PCR. The sample shows approximately 1,000,000 clones, 77% of them seen only once. This CDR3 is built from 15 residues. The chain has TRBV21-1 and TRBJ1-5; TRBD1 is the table's D call and was not checked against the DNA. TRBV21-1 is a listed pseudogene. Sequencing was performed on memory CD4+ T cells from PBMCs. Stated subset: CD45RA-negative fraction. The sequence derives from a man aged 18 to 30 in good health. Some clones in this sample may be carry-over from other donors' samples. The CDR3 reads CASGLGQWMGQPQHF. The CDR3 bases are TGTGCCAGCGGTCTGGGGCAGTGGATGGGTCAGCCCCAGCATTTT.